This T cell receptor (beta chain) was observed in a study of post-analysis software for immune sequencing data. Overall study findings and caveats: Roughly five TRBV segments occurring more often in patients than controls included TRBV5-6, TRBV5-1 and TRBV20-1.

The germline CDR1 and CDR2 sequences are MNHEY and SVGAGI. There are 15 residues in the CDR3. V lost 4 bases, J lost 5 bases, and 14 bases lay in between. Sequencing libraries made from TCR beta cDNA carried unique molecular identifiers. Some 500,000 cDNA molecules were obtained from roughly 1 to 10 million T cells. TCRdb redid the calling of the PCR reads with MiXCR, one entry per CDR3 protein. The table records hundreds of thousands of distinct CDR3 sequences, 25% to 30% of them present only once. Remarks on this clonotype: Antigen unknown.

The V gene is TRBV6-5, the J gene TRBJ2-2, with D unclear. The receptor was isolated from a girl aged 5 to 17 with multiple sclerosis. Material for sequencing was blood. The CDR3 nucleotides are TGTGCCAGCAGTTTAAACGGGCTGTCGACCGGGGAGCTGTTTTTT. Translation gives CASSLNGLSTGELFF.